These 3 T cell receptor beta chains originate from one sample sequenced in a study of T-cell reconstitution after alpha-beta-depleted transplantation in children (dated by TCRdb to the mid-2010s). The library was built by means of PCR. For sequencing, an Illumina HiSeq 2500 was employed. To normalize quantification of the TCRbeta repertoire, the TCR libraries were built with molecular barcoding that relied on unique molecular identifiers. The public sequencing data were trimmed at Q25 with fastp and processed into clonotypes with MiXCR by TCRdb, which kept only in-frame beta chains. CDR3 protein duplicates are merged, each entry listing the most common genes and DNA. Within this sample are over 25,000 distinct CDR3 sequences, with 15% to 20% of them counted one time only. Clones ranked in the top ten supply around 33% of the sample. Explained via the paper, the time point label denotes: day 60 (about 2 months) after transplantation. According to the study, the label for this sample's treatment or condition signals: allogeneic hematopoietic cell transplantation with graft depleted of TCRalphabeta T cells and CD19 B cells.

Sequencing was performed on PBMCs, mostly from graft donor cells, taken 60 days after TCRalphabeta/CD19-depleted stem cell transplant. The receptors were gathered from a male patient between 2 and 10 years old who had a stem cell transplant for acute lymphoblastic leukemia, so the T cells may come from the graft donor.

This clonotype was observed many times. This chain joins TRBV5-1 and TRBJ1-4; no definite D call. The germline gives CDR1 SGHRS, CDR2 YFSETQ. V was pared by 4 bases and J by 5 bases, with 12 bases between. There are 14 residues in the CDR3. The CDR3 loop reads CASSMGVGNEKLFF. The CDR3 DNA reads TGCGCCAGCAGCATGGGAGTTGGGAATGAAAAACTGTTTTTT.

The gene calls are TRBV28 and TRBJ2-1, with TRBD2 matching 10 bases. Germline CDR1 and CDR2: MDHEN and SYDVKM. The CDR3 runs to 16 residues. V dropped 3 bases and J dropped 0; count of bases not matched to a gene: 2. The CDR3 sequence is CASSFIAGGSYNEQFF. The CDR3 coding sequence is TGTGCCAGCAGTTTTATAGCGGGAGGCTCCTACAATGAGCAGTTCTTC. Full variable domain (remainder filled in from reference TRBV28 and TRBJ2-1): DVKVTQSSRYLVKRTGEKVFLECVQDMDHENMFWYRQDPGLGLRLIYFSYDVKMKEKGDIPEGYSVSREKKERFSLILESASTNQTSMYLCASSFIAGGSYNEQFFGPGTRLTVL.

This clonotype rates as large (0.1 to 1%). The rearrangement uses TRBV7-9 and TRBJ1-1; 9 nucleotides line up with TRBD1. V trimming: 5 bases; J trimming: 8 bases; junction bases outside the gene matches: 9. The germline V gene encodes CDR1 SEHNR and CDR2 FQNEAQ (reference sequence). The CDR3 spans 14 residues. The CDR3 region is CASSRQGGVREAFF. In nucleotides, the CDR3 is TGTGCCAGCAGCAGACAGGGGGGTGTTCGGGAAGCTTTCTTT.